These 20 T cell receptor beta chains were sequenced from one sample in a study of cytomegalovirus exposure and HLA in healthy donors. The PCR employed 60 Vbeta primers together with 13 Jbeta primers. TCRdb keeps only in-frame clones here, not all; method: immunoSEQ multiplex PCR. The table lists 120,000 to 150,000 clones, approximately 80% of them singletons. Sequenced input: PBMCs. The receptors were sampled from a woman between 40 and 55 years old in good health and CMV-seropositive.

This chain joins TRBV6-1 and TRBJ2-7; 11 nucleotides align to TRBD1. The germline CDR1 and CDR2 sequences are MNHNS and SASEGT. V lost 10 bases to trimming and J lost 7 bases; unmatched junction nucleotides: 9. The CDR3 has 13 amino acids. CDR3 coding DNA: TGTGCCACCTCCGGACAGGGGGCGGGGGAGCAGTACTTC. Translated: CATSGQGAGEQYF.

This chain joins TRBV21-1 and TRBJ2-5; the D call of TRBD2 is as the table states it, not checked on the DNA. TRBV21-1 is marked as a pseudogene. The CDR3 has 17 amino acids. The CDR3 spells CASSRRPRGGRTETQYF. CDR3 bases: TGTGCCAGCAGCCGACGGCCCCGGGGGGGGCGGACAGAGACCCAGTACTTC.

The chain carries TRBV9 and TRBJ1-1, with 7 positions matching TRBD1. The CDR3 runs to 14 residues. Germline lookup yields CDR1 SGDLS and CDR2 YYNGEE. The ends lost 1 base at V and 5 bases at J; junction bases unmatched: 5. The CDR3 sequence is CASSVTTGETEAFF. CDR3 DNA sequence: TGTGCCAGCAGCGTAACAACAGGGGAGACTGAAGCTTTCTTT.

The J gene is TRBJ2-2, the V gene TRBV19, with D uncertain. In germline, CDR1 is LNHDA, CDR2 SQIVND (reference sequence). The CDR3 is 14 residues long. Trimming removed 1 base at V and 2 bases at J, with 5 bases between. CDR3 bases: TGTGCCAGTAGTATAGTCTCCAACACCGGGGAGCTGTTTTTT. Translating gives CASSIVSNTGELFF.

This clone showed up just a few times. V is TRBV7-2 and J is TRBJ1-2, with D tentatively TRBD1 (5 bases). Germline assignment: CDR1 SGHTA and CDR2 FQGNSA. This CDR3 is 15 amino acids long. With 1 base removed from V and 7 bases from J, the gap between germline ends came to 16 bases. In DNA form, the CDR3 reads TGTGCCAGCAGCTTAGGAGGAGGGGCCTCCGGTGGCTACACCTTC. Its protein is CASSLGGGASGGYTF.

The rearrangement links TRBV10-1 to TRBJ2-1; 11 bases are shared with TRBD2. Germline CDR1 reads WNHNN; CDR2 reads SYGVQD (reference sequence). Trimming cost V 2 bases and J 10 bases; bases outside gene matches: 4. The CDR3 length is 14 residues. The CDR3: CASSETSGREEQFF. CDR3 coding DNA: TGCGCCAGCAGTGAGACTAGCGGGAGAGAGGAGCAGTTCTTC.

The chain joins TRBV28 to TRBJ2-7; TRBD2 matches at 8 bases. CDR3 length equals 14 residues. Trimming took 8 bases from V and 4 from J; bases not matched to a gene: 10. Per the germline V gene, CDR1 is MDHEN and CDR2 is SYDVKM. The CDR3 is CASGLAGKGYEQYF. CDR3 bases: TGTGCCAGCGGGTTAGCGGGAAAAGGGTACGAGCAGTACTTC.

The CDR3 spells CASSVMGDTEAFF. CDR3 in DNA: TGCGCCAGCAGCGTTATGGGAGACACTGAAGCTTTCTTT. The gene calls are TRBV5-1 and TRBJ1-1; no reliable D call. The CDR3 is made up of 13 amino acids. Germline assignment: CDR1 SGHRS and CDR2 YFSETQ. V was pared by 4 bases and J by 3 bases, with 10 bases between.

The chain is built from TRBV7-9 and TRBJ1-3, with D perhaps TRBD1 (5 bases). The CDR3 totals 15 residues. Germline loops: CDR1 SEHNR, CDR2 FQNEAQ (reference sequence). V shed 8 bases and J shed 1 base, with 15 bases lying between them. The CDR3 DNA follows: TGTGCCAGCCGAAGGGACTCCCTGTCTGGAAACACCATATATTTT. Its translation: CASRRDSLSGNTIYF.

This clone appeared a single time. The chain carries TRBV14 and TRBJ1-3; 7 bases line up with TRBD1. Looked up from germline, CDR1 is SGHDN and CDR2 is FVKESK. The CDR3 totals 16 residues. V shed 1 base, J shed 2 bases, and the junction held 5 bases outside the gene matches. Here the CDR3 DNA reads TGTGCCAGCAGCCAAGTTTGGCAGGGGGCTGGAAACACCATATATTTT. Translating it yields CASSQVWQGAGNTIYF.

The chain has TRBV18 and TRBJ2-7, with D perhaps matching TRBD1 (6 bases). The V gene lost 6 bases and the J gene lost 5 bases, with 14 bases spanning the gap. Germline-derived CDR1 and CDR2 are KGHSH and LQKENI. The CDR3 has 13 amino acids. As DNA, the CDR3 is TGTGCCAGCTCCTTTAACAGGGTCAACGAGCAGTACTTC. Amino acid sequence: CASSFNRVNEQYF.

The chain is built from TRBV5-1 and TRBJ1-1; a weak D match, TRBD1 (5 bases). The CDR3 extends over 14 amino acids. Trimming removed 2 bases from V and 4 bases from J, with 12 bases in between. Germline V gives CDR1 SGHRS, CDR2 YFSETQ. This CDR3 reads CASSLGEVGTEAFF. In DNA form, the CDR3 reads TGCGCCAGCAGCTTAGGGGAGGTAGGCACTGAAGCTTTCTTT.

The sample holds a few counts of this clone. The rearrangement uses TRBV19 and TRBJ2-3; D is possibly TRBD1 (5 bases). Germline assignment: CDR1 LNHDA and CDR2 SQIVND (reference sequence). V dropped 6 bases and J dropped 6 bases, with 16 bases sitting between them. The CDR3 extends over 14 amino acids. CDR3 sequence reads: CASSRQGQRDTQYF. In DNA form, the CDR3 reads TGTGCCAGTAGCCGCCAGGGCCAGAGGGATACGCAGTATTTT.

This chain joins TRBV7-6 and TRBJ2-2, with 9 bases aligning to TRBD1. The germline V gene has CDR1 SGHVS and CDR2 FNYEAQ. This CDR3 region has 18 residues. V lost 5 bases and J lost 6; bases outside the gene matches: 16. In DNA form, the CDR3 reads TGTGCCAGCAGCCCCCCGGGTGGGGACAGGGTGGAGCCCGGGGAGCTGTTTTTT. Its protein product is CASSPPGGDRVEPGELFF.

The V call is TRBV19, the J call TRBJ2-5; perhaps TRBD2 as D (6 bases). The J call is in doubt because the DNA end fits TRBJ2-7 better. The CDR3 spans 15 residues. Germline V lookup: CDR1 LNHDA, CDR2 SQIVND (reference sequence). The CDR3 loop reads CASSPSGLVTYEQYF. The CDR3 bases are TGTGCCAGTAGTCCATCGGGACTGGTTACCTACGAGCAGTACTTC.

This chain links TRBV7-9 with TRBJ2-2, with TRBD2 as a possible D gene (5 bases). The germline V gene encodes CDR1 SEHNR and CDR2 FQNEAQ (reference sequence). V dropped 4 bases and J dropped 6 bases, with 12 bases sitting between them. The CDR3 extends over 14 amino acids. CDR3 sequence (DNA): TGTGCCAGCAGCTATTCGGGAACTGCCGGGGAGCTGTTTTTT. Its protein product is CASSYSGTAGELFF.

The chain uses TRBV11-2 and TRBJ1-2; 8 bases line up with TRBD1. Germline V gene sequence: CDR1 SGHAT, CDR2 FQNNGV. This CDR3 region has 14 residues. J gave up 4 bases and V 6 bases, and 7 bases lay outside the gene matches. The CDR3 DNA sequence: TGTGCCAGCAGACGCGGACAGGGTAGCTATGGCTACACCTTC. This gives the protein CASRRGQGSYGYTF.

This clone was picked up one time. The same CDR3 also results from other DNA sequences found in this sample. The J gene is TRBJ1-5, the V gene TRBV19; 8 bases match TRBD1. CDR1 is LNHDA, CDR2 SQIVND, per germline (reference sequence). The CDR3 runs 15 residues. Unmatched junction bases numbered 4, after V lost 4 bases and J lost 2 bases. Here the CDR3 DNA reads TGTGCCAGTAGTAATACAGGGGGGGGCAATCAGCCCCAGCATTTT. It encodes CASSNTGGGNQPQHF.

The chain uses TRBV5-1 and TRBJ2-3, with a weak D call TRBD1 (6 bases). This CDR3 region has 15 residues. CDR1 and CDR2 (germline): SGHRS, YFSETQ. With 5 bases removed from V and 1 base from J, the gap between germline ends came to 14 bases. CDR3 in amino acids: CASRDRAEGTDTQYF. CDR3 coding DNA: TGCGCCAGCAGGGACAGAGCCGAGGGCACAGATACGCAGTATTTT.

The chain links TRBV7-9 to TRBJ2-2; D possibly corresponds to TRBD2 (5 bases). V lost 3 bases and J lost 8, with 7 bases in between. CDR3 size: 12 residues. The V gene's germline CDR1 is SEHNR and CDR2 FQNEAQ (reference sequence). The CDR3 loop reads CASSLGSGELFF. CDR3 sequence (DNA): TGTGCCAGCAGCTTGGGGAGTGGGGAGCTGTTTTTT.